These T cell receptor beta chains were read from a single sample in a study of naive and memory T cell subsets. TCRdb used MiXCR to reprocess the UMI-ligation and nested PCR reads, holding one entry per CDR3 protein. The sample includes over 130,000 distinct CDR3 sequences, about a fifth of them seen just once. The sequenced material came from naive CD8+ T cells from blood. The origin of the receptors is a human donor in good health. Both conserved end residues are part of each CDR3. A D gene is named only where the DNA matches it firmly. Some rows have no size entry. The others give once, few or many, or a class for an expanded clone.

NA | NA | TRBJ2-6 | TRBV20-1 | TGCAGTGCTCCCGACTATAGCTCTGGGGCCAACGTCCTGACTTTC | CSAPDYSSGANVLTF
NA | NA | TRBJ2-7 | TRBV4-3 | TGCGCCAGCAGCCAGACAGGTAATACCTACGAGCAGTACTTC | CASSQTGNTYEQYF
NA | TRBD2 | TRBJ2-1 | TRBV10-3 | TGTGCCATCAGTGATCCGGGACTAGCGGGAGGGATCTCCTACAATGAGCAGTTCTTC | CAISDPGLAGGISYNEQFF
NA | NA | TRBJ1-5 | TRBV12-3/TRBV12-4 | TGTGCCAGCAGAACGGGGGATCAGCCCCAGCATTTT | CASRTGDQPQHF
few | NA | TRBJ1-2 | TRBV6-5 | TGTGCCAGCAGTTACTCGGCGGACGGTGGGGTTGATGGCTACACCTTC | CASSYSADGGVDGYTF
NA | NA | TRBJ2-1 | TRBV7-6 | TGTGCCAGCAGCCCCCCCGGGGGTGAGCAGTTCTTC | CASSPPGGEQFF
few | NA | TRBJ2-7 | TRBV27 | TGTGCCAGCAGTCCAGGGTTTCCCTACGAGCAGTACTTC | CASSPGFPYEQYF
NA | NA | TRBJ2-7 | TRBV28 | TGTGCCAGCAGTTTCAGATTGGGGCAGGAAGACTACGAGCAGTACTTC | CASSFRLGQEDYEQYF
NA | TRBD1 | TRBJ1-2 | TRBV7-9 | TGTGCCAGCAACTCCGATGGGACAGGGTTTTCCAGCAACTATGGCTACACCTTC | CASNSDGTGFSSNYGYTF
few | NA | TRBJ2-3 | TRBV6-1 | TGTGCCAGCAGTGTCCTCAGGGTTCCCGGCACAGATACGCAGTATTTT | CASSVLRVPGTDTQYF
NA | NA | TRBJ2-1 | TRBV7-9 | TGTGCCAGCAGCTCCCACCCGCGGGACAGCCTTAACAATGAGCAGTTCTTC | CASSSHPRDSLNNEQFF
NA | NA | TRBJ2-7 | TRBV20-1 | TGCAGTGCTAGAGATTTACTAGGGAGAACCTACGAGCAGTACTTC | CSARDLLGRTYEQYF
NA | TRBD2 | TRBJ2-1 | TRBV14 | TGTGCCAGCAGCCCTTGGACTAGCGGCAATGAGCAGTTCTTC | CASSPWTSGNEQFF
few | NA | TRBJ1-4 | TRBV6-2/TRBV6-3 | TGTGCCAGCAGTTACTCCTTCAGCGAACTGTTTTTT | CASSYSFSELFF
NA | TRBD2 | TRBJ2-7 | TRBV7-2 | TGTGCCAGCAGCTTAGATCGGCTAGCGGGAGTCGAGCAGTACTTC | CASSLDRLAGVEQYF
NA | NA | TRBJ2-1 | TRBV20-1 | TGCAGTGCCCGAGGGCTCTACAATGAGCAGTTCTTC | CSARGLYNEQFF
many | NA | TRBJ2-5 | TRBV27 | TGTGCCAGCAGGGGAGCTCAAGAGACCCAGTACTTC | CASRGAQETQYF
NA | NA | TRBJ2-7 | TRBV12-3/TRBV12-4 | TGTGCCAGCGCTGGCTACGAGCAGTACTTC | CASAGYEQYF
NA | NA | TRBJ2-7 | TRBV20-1 | TGCAGTGCTAGAGAGCGGCGGGAAACCTACGAGCAGTACTTC | CSARERRETYEQYF
few | TRBD2 | TRBJ2-7 | TRBV6-6 | TGTGCCAGCAGCCTCGGACTAGCGGGAGGTAGCTCCTACGAGCAGTACTTC | CASSLGLAGGSSYEQYF
NA | NA | TRBJ1-2 | TRBV29-1 | TGCAGCGTCGTCTCCGAGACAGACTATGGCTACACCTTC | CSVVSETDYGYTF
few | NA | TRBJ2-7 | TRBV27 | TGTGCCAGCAGTCGGTGGGCCACGGGCCCGTACTACGAGCAGTACTTC | CASSRWATGPYYEQYF
NA | NA | TRBJ1-1 | TRBV27 | TGTGCCAGCAGTTTTATCGGTCCGAACACTGAAGCTTTCTTT | CASSFIGPNTEAFF
NA | TRBD1 | TRBJ1-2 | TRBV12-3/TRBV12-4 | TGTGCCAGCAGCCTCTCGGACAGGGCCGGCTATGGCTACACCTTC | CASSLSDRAGYGYTF
few | NA | TRBJ2-7 | TRBV6-8 | TGTGCCAGCAAGTCTACGGACCCATTCTACGAGCAGTACTTC | CASKSTDPFYEQYF
few | NA | TRBJ2-7 | TRBV27 | TGTGCCAGCAGTCTACGGACGTCCTACGAGCAGTACTTC | CASSLRTSYEQYF
NA | TRBD1 | TRBJ1-3 | TRBV19 | TGTGCCAGTAGTACCTTGAAAGGGGGACAGCCGACGTCAAACACCATATATTTT | CASSTLKGGQPTSNTIYF
few | TRBD1 | TRBJ2-5 | TRBV29-1 | TGCAGCGTTGAAGATTGGGAAGGGACAGTCTTCCAAGAGACCCAGTACTTC | CSVEDWEGTVFQETQYF
NA | NA | TRBJ1-1 | TRBV6-5 | TGTGCCAGCAGTTACGTTGGCAGCGGGGTGGGAGCTTTCTTT | CASSYVGSGVGAFF
few | TRBD1 | TRBJ2-2 | TRBV7-6 | TGTGCCAGCAGCCTAGGGACAGGGGTCGGGAAGACCGGGGAGCTGTTTTTT | CASSLGTGVGKTGELFF
NA | TRBD1 | TRBJ1-1 | TRBV5-1 | TGCGCCAGCAGTACCGGGACAGGGGAAGGCACTGAAGCTTTCTTT | CASSTGTGEGTEAFF
few | NA | TRBJ2-7 | TRBV7-9 | TGTGCCAGCAGCTTAGTAAGAGGGAGGCTCGGTTTAGAGCAGTACTTC | CASSLVRGRLGLEQYF
NA | NA | TRBJ1-1 | TRBV3-1 | TGTGCCAGCAGCCAAGCCGAAGGGGTACCTGAAGCTTTCTTT | CASSQAEGVPEAFF
few | NA | TRBJ1-4 | TRBV3-1 | TGTGCCAGCGGACAGAGCGATAATGAAAAACTGTTTTTT | CASGQSDNEKLFF
few | NA | TRBJ2-7 | TRBV6-5 | TGTGCCAGCAGTTACGGAGGGCTCTTATTTGAGCAGTACTTC | CASSYGGLLFEQYF
NA | NA | TRBJ1-1 | TRBV6-5 | TGTGCCAGCAGTTACGTAGACAGTAACACTGAAGCTTTCTTT | CASSYVDSNTEAFF
few | TRBD2 | TRBJ2-5 | TRBV29-1 | TGCAGCCCCCAGGGGACTAGCGGGAAAGAGACCCAGTACTTC | CSPQGTSGKETQYF
few | TRBD2 | TRBJ2-1 | TRBV12-3/TRBV12-4 | TGTGCCAGCAGTCCTCATAGCGGGAGGGCCGGTGGTGATTACAATGAGCAGTTCTTC | CASSPHSGRAGGDYNEQFF
few | NA | TRBJ2-1 | TRBV28 | TGTGCCAGCACGAAGGGACTCCACAATGAGCAGTTCTTC | CASTKGLHNEQFF
NA | NA | TRBJ1-1 | TRBV7-9 | TGTGCCTACTCCGCGGCCATGAACACTGAAGCTTTCTTT | CAYSAAMNTEAFF